This is a list of T cell receptor beta chains from one sample in a study of T-cell reconstitution after alpha-beta-depleted transplantation in children. One entry per CDR3 protein results from TCRdb running MiXCR on the PCR reads. The sample shows around 680,000 distinct CDR3 sequences, about 15% of them seen only once. This sample comprised PBMCs from the stem cell graft donor, obtained from the stem cell graft. All receptors come from a human donor who donated a stem cell graft to a child with acute myeloid leukemia. Each CDR3 is given without its conserved first and last residue.

J gene | V gene | CDR3 length | CDR3 protein
TRBJ1-4 | TRBV7-9 | 10 | ASGTVDEKLF
TRBJ1-5 | TRBV6-1 | 12 | ASSESGNNQPQH
TRBJ2-2 | TRBV9 | 14 | ASSVDEGRNTGELF
TRBJ2-1 | TRBV12-3/TRBV12-4 | 13 | ASSLDLRGSPEQF
TRBJ1-1 | TRBV5-4 | 18 | ASSLRGGGIIIGANTEAF
TRBJ2-5 | TRBV4-3 | 15 | ASSQGYRTGRNSGQY
TRBJ1-2 | TRBV28 | 15 | ASSTVGVRSANYGYT
TRBJ2-1 | TRBV27 | 17 | ASSFGLAGGWSSYNEQF
TRBJ1-2 | TRBV7-9 | 9 | ASSVGNGYT
TRBJ2-7 | TRBV7-9 | 11 | ASSPDRLREQY
TRBJ1-6 | TRBV7-2 | 12 | ASSSSGVPSPLH
TRBJ2-2 | TRBV20-1 | 12 | SARGTGNTGELF
TRBJ2-7 | TRBV7-8 | 12 | ASSLDRGLYEQY
TRBJ1-2 | TRBV4-2 | 13 | ASSQNWAAGDGYT
TRBJ2-7 | TRBV9 | 11 | ASSVAHSYEQY
TRBJ2-1 | TRBV15 | 10 | ATSRYYNEQF
TRBJ1-6 | TRBV20-1 | 12 | SARPGQGNSPLH
TRBJ2-5 | TRBV7-2 | 12 | ASSLAGQQETQY
TRBJ2-5 | TRBV29-1 | 10 | SVRSGEETQY
TRBJ2-7 | TRBV7-2 | 12 | ASSLPSGAYEQY
TRBJ1-1 | TRBV5-1 | 15 | ASTLGRGEWSGTEAF
TRBJ2-4 | TRBV20-1 | 11 | SARDRGWDIQY
TRBJ2-7 | TRBV29-1 | 10 | SVGRSTYEQY
TRBJ2-1 | TRBV7-8 | 13 | ASSFDGHPYNEQF
TRBJ2-3 | TRBV7-9 | 13 | ASSGPRTSTDTQY
TRBJ2-7 | TRBV20-1 | 15 | SARDRSQAGLTYEQY
TRBJ2-1 | TRBV5-1 | 16 | ASSLRVEARGNYNEQF
TRBJ1-2 | TRBV6-2/TRBV6-3 | 12 | ASSRTDRANGYT
TRBJ2-7 | TRBV20-1 | 15 | SATDSATSGAGDEQY
TRBJ2-6 | TRBV18 | 14 | ASSPPKSTGANVLT
TRBJ2-1 | TRBV3-1 | 13 | ASSSRVQNINEQF
TRBJ1-5 | TRBV12-3/TRBV12-4 | 16 | ASSTGTGGVYSNQPQH
TRBJ1-5 | TRBV20-1 | 12 | SARGTGESQPQH
TRBJ2-3 | TRBV7-3 | 14 | ASSYGTSGDSDTQY
TRBJ1-1 | TRBV25-1 | 12 | ASSPAFMNSEAF
TRBJ2-1 | TRBV10-3 | 13 | AISESGSSYNEQF
TRBJ2-1 | TRBV11-1 | 13 | ASSSSRGGLDEQF
TRBJ1-2 | TRBV29-1 | 10 | SVAETHLGYT
TRBJ2-1 | TRBV20-1 | 13 | SAAGAGSLYNEQF
TRBJ2-7 | TRBV20-1 | 11 | SARPGVTYEQY
TRBJ2-1 | TRBV20-1 | 9 | SADRGLEQF
TRBJ1-1 | TRBV10-3 | 11 | AISREGDTEAF
TRBJ1-5 | TRBV20-1 | 11 | SASWSVNQPQH
TRBJ1-2 | TRBV12-3/TRBV12-4 | 9 | ASRGGYGYT
TRBJ1-6 | TRBV20-1 | 13 | SARRESSYNSPLH
TRBJ2-3 | TRBV7-9 | 14 | ASSLGEGTSADTQY
TRBJ1-6 | TRBV12-3/TRBV12-4 | 11 | ASRGQATTPLH
TRBJ2-2 | TRBV13 | 13 | ASSPGQGHTGELF
TRBJ2-4 | TRBV7-2 | 12 | ASSFGGAGNIQY
TRBJ1-2 | TRBV11-2 | 15 | ASSLDMGTGRDYGYT
TRBJ2-2 | TRBV10-3 | 12 | AISESGYTGELF
TRBJ2-7 | TRBV5-1 | 12 | ASSPQGVAYEQY
TRBJ2-1 | TRBV11-2 | 12 | ASSPGQGADEQF
TRBJ1-5 | TRBV5-5 | 12 | ASSRQGSGQPQH
TRBJ2-6 | TRBV3-1 | 21 | ASRLLRDYVILKTGPGANVLT
TRBJ2-1 | TRBV5-1 | 14 | ASSLAGQGRYNEQF
TRBJ2-3 | TRBV30 | 12 | AWSRGGSTDTQY